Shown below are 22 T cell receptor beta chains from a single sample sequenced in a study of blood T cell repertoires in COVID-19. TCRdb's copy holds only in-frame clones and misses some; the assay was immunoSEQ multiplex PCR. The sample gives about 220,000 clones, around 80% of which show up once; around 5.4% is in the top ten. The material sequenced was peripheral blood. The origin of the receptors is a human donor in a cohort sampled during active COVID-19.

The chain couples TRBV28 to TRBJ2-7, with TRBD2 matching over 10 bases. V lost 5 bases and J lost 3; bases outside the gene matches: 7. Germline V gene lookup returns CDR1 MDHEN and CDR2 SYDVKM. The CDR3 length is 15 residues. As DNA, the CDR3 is TGTGCCAGCAGTCTATTCGAGCGGGAGGGCTACGAGCAGTACTTC. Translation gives CASSLFEREGYEQYF.

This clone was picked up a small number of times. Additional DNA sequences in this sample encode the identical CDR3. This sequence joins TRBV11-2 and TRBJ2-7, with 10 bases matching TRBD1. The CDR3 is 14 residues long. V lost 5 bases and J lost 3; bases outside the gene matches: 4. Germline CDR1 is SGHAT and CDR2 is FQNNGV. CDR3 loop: CASSLDRGSYEQYF. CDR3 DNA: TGTGCCAGCAGCCTGGACAGGGGGAGCTACGAGCAGTACTTC.

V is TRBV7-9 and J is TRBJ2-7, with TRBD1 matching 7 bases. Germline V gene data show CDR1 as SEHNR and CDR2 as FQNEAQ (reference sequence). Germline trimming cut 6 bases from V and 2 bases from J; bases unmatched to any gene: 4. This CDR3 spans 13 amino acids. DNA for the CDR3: TGTGCCAGCAGACGGGACAGCGCCTACGAGCAGTACTTC. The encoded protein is CASRRDSAYEQYF.

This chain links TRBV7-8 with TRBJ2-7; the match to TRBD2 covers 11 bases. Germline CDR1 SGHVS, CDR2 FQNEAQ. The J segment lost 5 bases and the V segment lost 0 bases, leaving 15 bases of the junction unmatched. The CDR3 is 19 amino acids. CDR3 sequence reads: CASSLAPGYQTSGNNEQYF. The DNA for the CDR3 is TGTGCCAGCAGCTTAGCCCCTGGATACCAGACTAGCGGGAATAACGAGCAGTACTTC.

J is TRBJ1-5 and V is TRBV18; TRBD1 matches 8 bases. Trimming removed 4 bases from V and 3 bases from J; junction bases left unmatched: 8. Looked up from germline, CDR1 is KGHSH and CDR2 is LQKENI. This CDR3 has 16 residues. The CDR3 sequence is CASSLFGQGSNQPQHF. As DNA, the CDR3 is TGTGCCAGCTCACTTTTCGGACAGGGATCCAATCAGCCCCAGCATTTT.

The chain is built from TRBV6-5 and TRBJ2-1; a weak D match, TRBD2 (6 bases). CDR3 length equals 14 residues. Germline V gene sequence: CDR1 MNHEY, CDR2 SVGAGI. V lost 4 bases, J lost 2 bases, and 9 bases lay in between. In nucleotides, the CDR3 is TGTGCCAGCAGTTCGGGAGCCACCTACAATGAGCAGTTCTTC. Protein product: CASSSGATYNEQFF.

The CDR3 here is CASSQAVSGNYGYTF. CDR3 nucleotide sequence: TGCGCCAGCAGCCAAGCTGTGTCCGGGAACTATGGCTACACCTTC. This chain uses TRBV4-3 with TRBJ1-2; D gene uncertain. This CDR3 spans 15 amino acids. V was trimmed by 1 base and J by 2 bases, leaving 11 bases between them. Germline CDR1 and CDR2: LGHNA and YSLEER.

CDR3 nucleotides: TGCAGTGCTAGTCGCGGCGGGAGGGCCTGGAACGAGCAGTACTTC. Amino acid sequence: CSASRGGRAWNEQYF. V usage is TRBV20-1 and J usage is TRBJ2-7; 9 bases are shared with TRBD2. This CDR3 is 15 amino acids long. The germline gives CDR1 DFQATT, CDR2 SNEGSKA (reference sequence). V dropped 3 bases and J dropped 5; count of bases not matched to a gene: 11.

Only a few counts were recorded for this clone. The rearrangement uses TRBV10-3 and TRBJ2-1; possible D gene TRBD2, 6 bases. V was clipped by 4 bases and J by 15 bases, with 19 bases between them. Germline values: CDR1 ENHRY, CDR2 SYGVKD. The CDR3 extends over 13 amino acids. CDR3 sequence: CAISASPSDEGFF. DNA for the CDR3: TGTGCCATCAGTGCCTCCCCTAGCGACGAGGGGTTCTTC.

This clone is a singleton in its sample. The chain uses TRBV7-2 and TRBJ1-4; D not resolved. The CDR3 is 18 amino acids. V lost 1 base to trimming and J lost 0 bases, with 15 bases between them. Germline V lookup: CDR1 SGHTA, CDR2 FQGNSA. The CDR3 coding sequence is TGTGCCAGCAGCTTAGTTCTCCCCGCGTATGCAACTAATGAAAAACTGTTTTTT. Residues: CASSLVLPAYATNEKLFF. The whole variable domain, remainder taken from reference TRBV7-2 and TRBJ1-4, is GAGVSQSPSNKVTEKGKDVELRCDPISGHTALYWYRQSLGQGLEFLIYFQGNSAPDKSGLPSDRFSAERTGGSVSTLTIQRTQQEDSAVYLCASSLVLPAYATNEKLFFGSGTQLSVL.

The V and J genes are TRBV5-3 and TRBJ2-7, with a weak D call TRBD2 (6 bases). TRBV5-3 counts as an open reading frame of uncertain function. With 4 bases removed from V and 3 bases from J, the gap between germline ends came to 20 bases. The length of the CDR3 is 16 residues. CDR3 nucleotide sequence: TGTGCCAGAAGCCTGCACTTGACTAGTCCCCTCTACGAGCAGTACTTC. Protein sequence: CARSLHLTSPLYEQYF.

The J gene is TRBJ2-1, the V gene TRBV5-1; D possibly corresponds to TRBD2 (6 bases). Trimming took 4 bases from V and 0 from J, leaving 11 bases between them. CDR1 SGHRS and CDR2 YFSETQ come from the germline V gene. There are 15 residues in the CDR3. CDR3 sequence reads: CASSLRLVSYNEQFF. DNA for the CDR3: TGCGCCAGCAGCCTCCGACTAGTCTCCTACAATGAGCAGTTCTTC.

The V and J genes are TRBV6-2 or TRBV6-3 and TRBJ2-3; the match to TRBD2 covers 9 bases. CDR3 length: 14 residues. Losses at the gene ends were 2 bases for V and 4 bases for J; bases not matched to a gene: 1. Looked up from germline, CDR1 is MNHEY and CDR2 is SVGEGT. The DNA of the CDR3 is TGTGCCAGCAGTTACGGGACTAGCCCAGATACGCAGTATTTT. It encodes CASSYGTSPDTQYF.

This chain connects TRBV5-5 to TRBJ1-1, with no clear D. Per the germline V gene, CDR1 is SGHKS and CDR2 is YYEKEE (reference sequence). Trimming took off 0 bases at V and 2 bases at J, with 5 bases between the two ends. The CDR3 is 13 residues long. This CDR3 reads CASSLGVNTEAFF. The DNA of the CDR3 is TGTGCCAGCAGCTTGGGAGTAAACACTGAAGCTTTCTTT.

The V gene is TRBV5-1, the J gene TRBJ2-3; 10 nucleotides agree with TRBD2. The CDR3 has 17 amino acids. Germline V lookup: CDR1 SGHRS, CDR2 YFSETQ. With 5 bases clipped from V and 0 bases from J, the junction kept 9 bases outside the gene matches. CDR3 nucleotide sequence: TGCGCCAGCAGTCTAGTAGCGGGAGGCAGAAGCACAGATACGCAGTATTTT. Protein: CASSLVAGGRSTDTQYF.

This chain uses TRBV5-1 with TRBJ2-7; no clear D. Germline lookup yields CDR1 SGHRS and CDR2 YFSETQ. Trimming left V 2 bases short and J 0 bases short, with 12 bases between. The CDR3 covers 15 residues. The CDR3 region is CASSFGQSPSYEQYF. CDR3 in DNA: TGCGCCAGCAGCTTTGGGCAGAGCCCCTCCTACGAGCAGTACTTC.

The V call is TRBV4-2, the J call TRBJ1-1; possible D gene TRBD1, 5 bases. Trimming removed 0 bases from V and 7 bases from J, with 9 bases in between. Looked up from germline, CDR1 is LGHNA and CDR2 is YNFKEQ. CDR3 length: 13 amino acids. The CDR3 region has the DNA TGTGCCAGCAGCCAAGATACAAGGGGTGAAGCTTTCTTT. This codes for CASSQDTRGEAFF.

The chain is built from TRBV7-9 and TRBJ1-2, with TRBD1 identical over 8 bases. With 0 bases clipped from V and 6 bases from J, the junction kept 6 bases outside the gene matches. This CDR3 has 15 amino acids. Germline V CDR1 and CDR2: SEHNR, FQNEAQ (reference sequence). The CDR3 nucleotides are TGTGCCAGCAGCTTAGCCTGGACAGGGCTGGATGGCTACACCTTC. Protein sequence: CASSLAWTGLDGYTF.

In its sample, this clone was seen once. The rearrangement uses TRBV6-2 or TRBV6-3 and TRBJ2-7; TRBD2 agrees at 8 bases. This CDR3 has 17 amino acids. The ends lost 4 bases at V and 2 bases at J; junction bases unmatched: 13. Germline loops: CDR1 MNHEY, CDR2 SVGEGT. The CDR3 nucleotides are TGTGCCAGCAGTTCCAACCGTCGACTAGCGAATACCTACGAGCAGTACTTC. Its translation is CASSSNRRLANTYEQYF.

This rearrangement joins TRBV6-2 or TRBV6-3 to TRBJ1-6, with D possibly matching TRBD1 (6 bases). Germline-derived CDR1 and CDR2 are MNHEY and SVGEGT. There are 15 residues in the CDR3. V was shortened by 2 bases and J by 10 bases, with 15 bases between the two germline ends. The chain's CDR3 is CASSYIQGYGSPLHF. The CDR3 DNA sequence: TGTGCCAGCAGTTACATTCAGGGGTATGGATCACCCCTCCACTTT.

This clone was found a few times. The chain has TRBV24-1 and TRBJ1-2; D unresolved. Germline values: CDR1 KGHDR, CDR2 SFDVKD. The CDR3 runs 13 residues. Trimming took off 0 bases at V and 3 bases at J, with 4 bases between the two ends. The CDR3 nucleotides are TGTGCCACCAGTGATTTGGTAGACTATGGCTACACCTTC. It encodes CATSDLVDYGYTF.

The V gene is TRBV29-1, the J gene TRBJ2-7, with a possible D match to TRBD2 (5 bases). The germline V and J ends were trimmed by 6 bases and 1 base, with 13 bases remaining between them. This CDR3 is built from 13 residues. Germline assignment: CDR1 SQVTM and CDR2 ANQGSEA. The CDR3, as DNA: TGCAGCGTGGTACTAGTTATATCCTACGAGCAGTACTTC. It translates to CSVVLVISYEQYF.